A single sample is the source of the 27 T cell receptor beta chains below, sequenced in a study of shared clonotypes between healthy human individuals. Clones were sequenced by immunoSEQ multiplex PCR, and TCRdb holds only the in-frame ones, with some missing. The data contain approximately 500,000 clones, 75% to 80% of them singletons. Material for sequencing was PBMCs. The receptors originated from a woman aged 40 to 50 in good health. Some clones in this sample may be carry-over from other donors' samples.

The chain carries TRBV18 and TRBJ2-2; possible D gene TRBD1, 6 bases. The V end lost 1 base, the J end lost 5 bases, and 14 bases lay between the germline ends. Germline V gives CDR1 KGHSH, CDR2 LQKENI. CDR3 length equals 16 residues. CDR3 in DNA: TGTGCCAGCTCACCACGTGTAGGGGGAGTAACCGGGGAGCTGTTTTTT. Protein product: CASSPRVGGVTGELFF. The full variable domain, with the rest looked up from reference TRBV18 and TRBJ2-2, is NAGVMQNPRHLVRRRGQEARLRCSPMKGHSHVYWYRQLPEEGLKFMVYLQKENIIDESGMPKERFSAEFPKEGPSILRIQQVVRGDSAAYFCASSPRVGGVTGELFFGEGSRLTVL.

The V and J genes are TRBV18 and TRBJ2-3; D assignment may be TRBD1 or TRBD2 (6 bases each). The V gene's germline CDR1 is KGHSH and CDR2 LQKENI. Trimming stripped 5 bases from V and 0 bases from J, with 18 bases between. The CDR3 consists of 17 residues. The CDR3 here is CASSGRPRTESTDTQYF. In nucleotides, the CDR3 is TGTGCCAGCTCAGGGAGGCCTCGGACAGAGAGCACAGATACGCAGTATTTT.

The CDR3 sequence: CASSLVLAGGEQFF. In DNA form, the CDR3 reads TGTGCCAGCAGCTTAGTACTAGCGGGAGGTGAGCAGTTCTTC. The genes are TRBV5-4 and TRBJ2-1, with 12 bases lining up with TRBD2. The junction had 3 bases not matched to a gene; V was cut back by 2 bases and J by 9 bases. CDR3 length: 14 residues. Germline V gene lookup returns CDR1 SGHNT and CDR2 YYREEE (reference sequence).

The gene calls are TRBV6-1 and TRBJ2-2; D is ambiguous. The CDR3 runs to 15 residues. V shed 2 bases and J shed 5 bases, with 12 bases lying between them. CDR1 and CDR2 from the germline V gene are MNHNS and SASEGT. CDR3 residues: CASSEIPGHTGELFF. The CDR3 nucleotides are TGTGCCAGCAGTGAAATCCCAGGTCATACCGGGGAGCTGTTTTTT.

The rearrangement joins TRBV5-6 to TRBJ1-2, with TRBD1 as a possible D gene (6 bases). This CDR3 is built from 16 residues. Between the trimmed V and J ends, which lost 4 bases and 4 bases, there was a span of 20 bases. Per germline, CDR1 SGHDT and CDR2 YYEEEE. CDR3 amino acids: CASSTYRVSRVYGYTF. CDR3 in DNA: TGTGCCAGCAGCACCTACAGGGTTAGTCGGGTCTATGGCTACACCTTC. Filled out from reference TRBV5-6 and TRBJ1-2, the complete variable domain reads DAGVTQSPTHLIKTRGQQVTLRCSPKSGHDTVSWYQQALGQGPQFIFQYYEEEERQRGNFPDRFSGHQFPNYSSELNVNALLLGDSALYLCASSTYRVSRVYGYTFGSGTRLTVV.

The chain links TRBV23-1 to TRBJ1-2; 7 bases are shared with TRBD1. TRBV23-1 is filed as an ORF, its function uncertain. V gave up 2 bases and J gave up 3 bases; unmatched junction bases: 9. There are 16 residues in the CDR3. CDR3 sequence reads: CASSQIGPRGHYGYTF. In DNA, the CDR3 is TGCGCCAGCAGTCAAATTGGCCCTAGGGGGCACTATGGCTACACCTTC.

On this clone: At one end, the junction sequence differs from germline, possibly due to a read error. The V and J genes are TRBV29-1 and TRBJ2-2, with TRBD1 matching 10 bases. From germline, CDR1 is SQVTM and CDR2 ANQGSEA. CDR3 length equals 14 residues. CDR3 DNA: TGCAGCGTTGAGGGACAGGGGCGCACCAGGGAGCTGTTTTTT. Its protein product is CSVEGQGRTRELFF.

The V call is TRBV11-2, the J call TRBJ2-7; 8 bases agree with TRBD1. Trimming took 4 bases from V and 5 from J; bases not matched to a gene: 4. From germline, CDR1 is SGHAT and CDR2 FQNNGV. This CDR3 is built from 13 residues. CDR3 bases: TGTGCCAGCAGCTCAGGGGGCGGGGACGAGCAGTACTTC. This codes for CASSSGGGDEQYF.

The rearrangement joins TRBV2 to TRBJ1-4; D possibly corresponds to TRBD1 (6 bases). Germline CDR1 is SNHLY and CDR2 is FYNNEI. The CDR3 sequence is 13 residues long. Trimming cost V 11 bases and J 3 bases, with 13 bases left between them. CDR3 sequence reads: CAVARGPNEKLFF. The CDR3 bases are TGTGCCGTGGCCAGGGGTCCTAATGAAAAACTGTTTTTT.

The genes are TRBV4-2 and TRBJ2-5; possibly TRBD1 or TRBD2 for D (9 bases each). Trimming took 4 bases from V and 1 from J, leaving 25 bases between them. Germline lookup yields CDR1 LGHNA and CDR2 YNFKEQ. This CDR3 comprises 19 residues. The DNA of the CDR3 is TGTGCCAGCAGCCGGGGGACAGGGTCGGGGACTAGCAGCCAAGAGACCCAGTACTTC. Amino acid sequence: CASSRGTGSGTSSQETQYF.

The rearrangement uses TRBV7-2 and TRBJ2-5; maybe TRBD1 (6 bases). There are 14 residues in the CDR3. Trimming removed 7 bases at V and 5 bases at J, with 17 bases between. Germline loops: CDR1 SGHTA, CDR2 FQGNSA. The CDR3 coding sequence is TGTGCCAGCACTTCGATAGGGGGTTCGGAGACCCAGTACTTC. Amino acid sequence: CASTSIGGSETQYF.

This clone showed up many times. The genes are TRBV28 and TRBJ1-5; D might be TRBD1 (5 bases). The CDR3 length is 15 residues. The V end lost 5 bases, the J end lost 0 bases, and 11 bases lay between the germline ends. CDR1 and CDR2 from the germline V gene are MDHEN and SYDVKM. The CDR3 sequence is CASSLPGFSNQPQHF. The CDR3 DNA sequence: TGTGCCAGCAGTCTTCCAGGGTTTAGCAATCAGCCCCAGCATTTT.

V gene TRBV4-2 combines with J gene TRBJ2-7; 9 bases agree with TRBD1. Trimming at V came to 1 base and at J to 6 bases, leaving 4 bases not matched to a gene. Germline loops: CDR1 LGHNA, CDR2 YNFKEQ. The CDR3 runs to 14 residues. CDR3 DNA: TGTGCCAGCAGCCAAGGGGGACAGGGATCCGAGCAGTACTTC. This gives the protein CASSQGGQGSEQYF.

CDR3 DNA sequence: TGTGCCAGTAGTATAGGGCTAGCGGGAGCCGATGAGCAGTTCTTC. Amino acids: CASSIGLAGADEQFF. The chain couples TRBV19 to TRBJ2-1; 10 bases match TRBD2. The CDR3 spans 15 residues. V dropped 1 base and J dropped 8; count of bases not matched to a gene: 5. CDR1 and CDR2 from the germline V gene are LNHDA and SQIVND (reference sequence).

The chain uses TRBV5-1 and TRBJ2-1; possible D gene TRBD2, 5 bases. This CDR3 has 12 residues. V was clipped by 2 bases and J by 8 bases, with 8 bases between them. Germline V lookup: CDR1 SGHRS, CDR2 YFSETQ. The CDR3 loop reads CASSFERYEQFF. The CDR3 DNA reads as TGCGCCAGCAGCTTTGAGCGGTATGAGCAGTTCTTC.

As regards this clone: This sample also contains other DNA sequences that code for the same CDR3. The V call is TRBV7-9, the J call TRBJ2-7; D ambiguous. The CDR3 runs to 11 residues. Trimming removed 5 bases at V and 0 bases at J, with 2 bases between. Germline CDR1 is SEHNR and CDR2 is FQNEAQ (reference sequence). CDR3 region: CASSGSYEQYF. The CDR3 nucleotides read TGTGCCAGCAGCGGCTCCTACGAGCAGTACTTC.

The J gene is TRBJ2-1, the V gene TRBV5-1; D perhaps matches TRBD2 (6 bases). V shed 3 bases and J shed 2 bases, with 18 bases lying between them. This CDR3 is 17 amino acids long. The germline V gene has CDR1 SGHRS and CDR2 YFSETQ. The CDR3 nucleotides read TGCGCCAGCAGCTGGGGGTCGGAGGGACTGCCCTACAATGAGCAGTTCTTC. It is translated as CASSWGSEGLPYNEQFF.

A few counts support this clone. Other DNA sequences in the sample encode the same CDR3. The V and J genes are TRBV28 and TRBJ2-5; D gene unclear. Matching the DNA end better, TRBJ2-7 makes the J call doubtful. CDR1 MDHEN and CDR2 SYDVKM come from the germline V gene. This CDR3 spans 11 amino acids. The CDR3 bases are TGTGCCAGCAGCTCCTCCTACGAGCAGTACTTC. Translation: CASSSSYEQYF.

The CDR3 DNA reads TGTGCCAGCAGTCCCGTTAGGGGGACCTACGAGCAGTACTTC. Translated, it gives CASSPVRGTYEQYF. The chain is built from TRBV7-9 and TRBJ2-7; possibly TRBD1 for D (6 bases). This CDR3 comprises 14 residues. Germline CDR1 reads SEHNR; CDR2 reads FQNEAQ (reference sequence). The germline V and J ends were trimmed by 6 bases and 2 bases, with 14 bases remaining between them.

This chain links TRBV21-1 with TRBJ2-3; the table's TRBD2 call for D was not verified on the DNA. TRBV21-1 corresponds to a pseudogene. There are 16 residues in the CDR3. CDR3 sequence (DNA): TGTGCCAGCAGCAAAGAGACTAGCGGGAGGTTAGATACGCAGTATTTT. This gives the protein CASSKETSGRLDTQYF.

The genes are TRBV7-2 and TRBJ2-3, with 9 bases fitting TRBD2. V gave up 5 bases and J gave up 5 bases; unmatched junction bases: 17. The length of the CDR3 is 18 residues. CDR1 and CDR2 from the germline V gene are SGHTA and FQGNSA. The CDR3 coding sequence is TGTGCCAGCAGCGCCCGCCGCCAGCGGGAGGTATGGATAGATACGCAGTATTTT. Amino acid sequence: CASSARRQREVWIDTQYF.

The CDR3 is CASSPPGQGARWPQHF. The CDR3 bases are TGTGCCAGCAGTCCTCCCGGACAGGGGGCGCGATGGCCCCAGCATTTT. The V and J genes are TRBV28 and TRBJ1-5; 11 bases align to TRBD1. This CDR3 comprises 16 residues. J lost 9 bases, V lost 5 bases, and 12 bases had no gene match. The germline V gene has CDR1 MDHEN and CDR2 SYDVKM. Using reference TRBV28 and TRBJ1-5 for the parts outside the CDR3, the full variable domain is DVKVTQSSRYLVKRTGEKVFLECVQDMDHENMFWYRQDPGLGLRLIYFSYDVKMKEKGDIPEGYSVSREKKERFSLILESASTNQTSMYLCASSPPGQGARWPQHFGDGTRLSIL.

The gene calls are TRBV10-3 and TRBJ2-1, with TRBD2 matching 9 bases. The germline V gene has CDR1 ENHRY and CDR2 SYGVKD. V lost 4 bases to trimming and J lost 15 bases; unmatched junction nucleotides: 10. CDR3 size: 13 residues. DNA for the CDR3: TGTGCCATCAGTGTAAATAGCGGGAGTGGGGGGTTCTTC. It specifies CAISVNSGSGGFF.

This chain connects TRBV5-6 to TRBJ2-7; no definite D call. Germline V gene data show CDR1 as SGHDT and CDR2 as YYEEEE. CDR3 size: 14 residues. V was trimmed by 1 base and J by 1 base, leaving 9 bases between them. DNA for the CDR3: TGTGCCAGCAGCTTGTCCTCATCTTCCTACGAGCAGTACTTC. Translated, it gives CASSLSSSSYEQYF.

CDR3 coding DNA: TGTGCCAGCAGTGGGGTGAATCGGGGGACCCAGTACTTC. This translates into CASSGVNRGTQYF. The rearrangement links TRBV2 to TRBJ2-5, with a tentative D call TRBD2 (5 bases). There are 13 residues in the CDR3. Trimming took off 4 bases at V and 7 bases at J, with 13 bases between the two ends. CDR1 and CDR2 (germline): SNHLY, FYNNEI.

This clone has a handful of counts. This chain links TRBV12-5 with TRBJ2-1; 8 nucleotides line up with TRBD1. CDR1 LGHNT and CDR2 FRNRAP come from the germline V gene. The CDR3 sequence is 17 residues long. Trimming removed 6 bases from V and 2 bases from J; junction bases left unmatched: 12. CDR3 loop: CASGPDYRGATYNEQFF. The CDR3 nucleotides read TGTGCTAGTGGACCAGACTACAGGGGGGCTACCTACAATGAGCAGTTCTTC.

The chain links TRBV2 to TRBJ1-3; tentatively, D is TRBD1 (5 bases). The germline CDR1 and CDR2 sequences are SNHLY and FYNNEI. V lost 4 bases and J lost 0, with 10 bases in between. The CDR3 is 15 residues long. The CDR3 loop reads CASSGGWGSGNTIYF. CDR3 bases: TGTGCCAGCAGTGGGGGCTGGGGCTCTGGAAACACCATATATTTT.